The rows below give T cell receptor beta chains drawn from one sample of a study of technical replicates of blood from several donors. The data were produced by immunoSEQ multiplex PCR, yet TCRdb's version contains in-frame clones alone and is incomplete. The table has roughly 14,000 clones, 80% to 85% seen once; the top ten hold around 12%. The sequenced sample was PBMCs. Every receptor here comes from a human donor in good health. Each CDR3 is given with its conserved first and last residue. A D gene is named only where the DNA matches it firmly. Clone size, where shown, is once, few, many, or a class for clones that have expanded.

TGTGCCTGGGAAGGCGGGCCGGTGGATACGCAGTATTTT,CAWEGGPVDTQYF,.,TRBJ2-3,TRBV30,.
TGTGCCTGGAGTGTACAAGGGGGAAATCAGCCCCAGCATTTT,CAWSVQGGNQPQHF,.,TRBJ1-5,TRBV30,.
TGTGCCAGCAGCTTGGGGAGGGAGGCCTACGAGCAGTACTTC,CASSLGREAYEQYF,.,TRBJ2-7,TRBV5-8,.
TGTGCCAGCAGCCCAGGAGGGCCGGCCTACGAGCAGTACTTC,CASSPGGPAYEQYF,.,TRBJ2-7,TRBV9,.
TGTGCCAGCAGTTTACTACCGGGACTAGCGAACTACGAGCAGTACTTC,CASSLLPGLANYEQYF,.,TRBJ2-7,TRBV27,TRBD2
TGTGCCAGCAGCTTCAACCAGGGAAACTATGGCTACACCTTC,CASSFNQGNYGYTF,.,TRBJ1-2,TRBV5-8,.
TGCGCCAGCAGCACCACGACAGGGGGCACTGAAGCTTTCTTT,CASSTTTGGTEAFF,.,TRBJ1-1,TRBV5-1,TRBD1
TGTGCCAGCAGTAACATAGCCGGTAGCACAGATACGCAGTATTTT,CASSNIAGSTDTQYF,once,TRBJ2-3,TRBV6-1,.
TGTGCCAGCAGCCCCCTGGCAGCGGGGTACGAGCAGTACTTC,CASSPLAAGYEQYF,.,TRBJ2-7,TRBV7-9,TRBD2
TGTGCCAGCAGTGAAGGTTATCAAAACATTCAGTACTTC,CASSEGYQNIQYF,.,TRBJ2-4,TRBV6-1,.
TGCGCCAGCAGCCCAGGACTGCATAAAGAGACCCAGTACTTC,CASSPGLHKETQYF,.,TRBJ2-5,TRBV5-1,.
TGTGCCTGGAGTCCCTTTGCCTCCGGGACACTGAATTCACCCCTCCACTTT,CAWSPFASGTLNSPLHF,once,TRBJ1-6,TRBV30,.
TGCGCCAGCAGCGCGGGACAGCCGGAGAAAACTGGAAACACCATATATTTT,CASSAGQPEKTGNTIYF,.,TRBJ1-3,TRBV5-1,TRBD1
TGTGCCAGCTCACCCCCGGGACTAGCGGGAGAAGGCACCGGGGAGCTGTTTTTT,CASSPPGLAGEGTGELFF,.,TRBJ2-2,TRBV18,TRBD2
TGTGCCAGTTCAGGGACTAGCGGGAGAGGTGAGCAGTTCTTC,CASSGTSGRGEQFF,.,TRBJ2-1,TRBV19,TRBD2
TGCGCCAGCAGCTTGGAACGACAGGGTTACGAGCAGTACTTC,CASSLERQGYEQYF,once,TRBJ2-7,TRBV5-1,TRBD1
TGCGCCAGCAGCCAAGATCTTGGGTACAGGGGGCCAGGAAACACCATATATTTT,CASSQDLGYRGPGNTIYF,.,TRBJ1-3,TRBV4-1,TRBD1
TGTGCCACCAGCAGAGAAAGATACCCCTACGGGATGGGCTACGAGCAGTACTTC,CATSRERYPYGMGYEQYF,medium-sized,TRBJ2-7,TRBV15,.
TGTGCCAGCAGCTTAGGTGGGACTCTCAATCAGCCCCAGCATTTT,CASSLGGTLNQPQHF,.,TRBJ1-5,TRBV13,.
TGTGCCAGCCAAACTCAAGGGAGTCATGAGCAGTTCTTC,CASQTQGSHEQFF,.,TRBJ2-1,TRBV25-1,.
TGTGCCAGCAGCAAAGCGCTGAAAACAGGTGCCCCCAGAACTGAAGCTTTCTTT,CASSKALKTGAPRTEAFF,.,TRBJ1-1,TRBV21-1,.
TGTGCCAGCAGCTTAAAAGCAGGGTTCCAAGAGACCCAGTACTTC,CASSLKAGFQETQYF,.,TRBJ2-5,TRBV7-6,.
TGCAGCGTTCGGACAGGTGAAAAACTGTTTTTT,CSVRTGEKLFF,.,TRBJ1-4,TRBV29-1,TRBD1
TGCAGCGTTGGAGGACAGGGAGGTGCTGAAGCTTTCTTT,CSVGGQGGAEAFF,few,TRBJ1-1,TRBV29-1,TRBD1
TGTGCCAGCAGTCTAACCAGGGGGGCGTTAGGCTACACCTTC,CASSLTRGALGYTF,.,TRBJ1-2,TRBV27,TRBD1
TGTGCCAGCAGCCAGGGGTACCGGGCGAACACTGAAGCTTTCTTT,CASSQGYRANTEAFF,.,TRBJ1-1,TRBV13,.
TGTGCCAGCAGTCCCCGCCGGGAGGGAGTGGTTTTTGAAAAACTGTTTTTT,CASSPRREGVVFEKLFF,.,TRBJ1-4,TRBV27,.
TGTGCCAGCAGCCAAGGCCGAGACAGGGCCGGGGCCAACGTCCTGACTTTC,CASSQGRDRAGANVLTF,.,TRBJ2-6,TRBV4-2,TRBD1
TGTGCCAGCAGCTTAAGGCAGACTGCGGGAGGGTTCGAGCAGTACTTC,CASSLRQTAGGFEQYF,.,TRBJ2-7,TRBV7-9,TRBD2
TGTGCCAGCAGTTACTCGAGCTCTGGAAACACCATATATTTT,CASSYSSSGNTIYF,.,TRBJ1-3,TRBV6-5,.
TGCGCCAGCAGTGAGAGGGGGCTATCCAGGGATACGCAGTATTTT,CASSERGLSRDTQYF,.,TRBJ2-3,TRBV10-1,TRBD1
TGTGCCACCAGCAGAGATACAGGGGGCGATGAGCAGTTCTTC,CATSRDTGGDEQFF,.,TRBJ2-1,TRBV15,TRBD1
TGTGCTAGTGGTTGGGGAAGACAGGGTTGGTCCTACGAGCAGTACTTC,CASGWGRQGWSYEQYF,.,TRBJ2-7,TRBV12-5,TRBD1
TGTGCCAGCTCACCCCGCGAGACTAGCCCCGAAGAGACCCAGTACTTC,CASSPRETSPEETQYF,.,TRBJ2-5,TRBV18,TRBD2
TGTGCCAGCAGCTGGCAGGGGGCCCTTCCACTTGGCTACACCTTC,CASSWQGALPLGYTF,.,TRBJ1-2,TRBV5-6,TRBD1
TGCGCCAGCGGAACTAGCGGGAGCCCGCAAGAGACCCAGTACTTC,CASGTSGSPQETQYF,.,TRBJ2-5,TRBV5-1,TRBD2
TGTGCCAGCAGTCTAGGGACTAGCGGGAGGTCCTATGAGCAGTTCTTC,CASSLGTSGRSYEQFF,.,TRBJ2-1,TRBV27,TRBD2
TGTGCCAGCAGCCCCCGGACGGGAGGGCCGAATGAGCAGTTCTTC,CASSPRTGGPNEQFF,.,TRBJ2-1,TRBV9,TRBD2
TGTGCCAGCAGCCTGGAGGGCGGGAGTTGGTACAATGAGCAGTTCTTC,CASSLEGGSWYNEQFF,once,TRBJ2-1,TRBV7-6,TRBD2
TGTGCCAGCAGCACAACGGGACAGAACTCCTACGAGCAGTACTTC,CASSTTGQNSYEQYF,.,TRBJ2-7,TRBV5-8,TRBD1
TGTGCCAGCAGTGATCGGCAGGGGCGCACAGATACGCAGTATTTT,CASSDRQGRTDTQYF,.,TRBJ2-3,TRBV6-1,.
TGTGCCAGCAGTCCGACGCGAGACAGCTACTTCAACTATGGCTACACCTTC,CASSPTRDSYFNYGYTF,once,TRBJ1-2,TRBV28,.
TGTGCCAGTAGTATAGATGGGTGGACAGGAAATTCCAATCAGCCCCAGCATTTT,CASSIDGWTGNSNQPQHF,.,TRBJ1-5,TRBV19,TRBD1
TGCGCCAGCAACGTTGCGGGGGCCGGGAGCTCAGATACGCAGTATTTT,CASNVAGAGSSDTQYF,.,TRBJ2-3,TRBV5-1,.
TGTGCCAGCAGTTTCTCATACAGGGGGCCGGAGACCCAGTACTTC,CASSFSYRGPETQYF,.,TRBJ2-5,TRBV6-5,TRBD1
TGTGCCAGCAGCCAAGGGGCCCAGCCAGGGTCTATCACTGAAGCTTTCTTT,CASSQGAQPGSITEAFF,once,TRBJ1-1,TRBV4-2,.
TGCGCCAGCAGCAGGATGGCAGGGGGCAAGGTCAACGAGCAGTACTTC,CASSRMAGGKVNEQYF,.,TRBJ2-7,TRBV5-1,TRBD1
TGTGCCAGCTCACCATCTATCGGCAGGGATCCTAGTCAGCCCCAGCATTTT,CASSPSIGRDPSQPQHF,.,TRBJ1-5,TRBV18,.
TGTGCCAGTAGTATAAGGTCTAGCGGGAGTACCGAGCAGTACTTC,CASSIRSSGSTEQYF,.,TRBJ2-7,TRBV19,TRBD2
TGCGCCAGCAGCCGACAGGGTTTTCCCTACGAGCAGTACTTC,CASSRQGFPYEQYF,few,TRBJ2-7,TRBV10-1,TRBD1
TGTGCCAGCAGCTTAAGTTGGGCCACCGGGGAGCTGTTTTTT,CASSLSWATGELFF,.,TRBJ2-2,TRBV7-2,.
TGTGCCAGTAGTTACGACTATTCCTACGAGCAGTACTTC,CASSYDYSYEQYF,few,TRBJ2-7,TRBV19,.
TGCGCCAGCAGCTCTGGACAGCCCTACACTGAAGCTTTCTTT,CASSSGQPYTEAFF,.,TRBJ1-1,TRBV5-1,.
TGTGCCAGCAGCTTAGACGGGGGGGATGAGCAGTTCTTC,CASSLDGGDEQFF,.,TRBJ2-1,TRBV7-9,TRBD2